This T cell receptor (beta chain) is from a study of beta chain features in type 1 diabetes. Investigators reverse transcribed all isolated RNA, so they sequenced expressed TCRB transcripts. The assay was immunoSEQ multiplex PCR, and TCRdb's table has in-frame clones only and misses some. Of hundreds of thousands of clones in the sample, 9.3% were seen once. This clone has more than one count but fewer than ten. What it binds is not known. Study-level points and caveats: TCRB repertoires of naive, central memory and Treg cells appeared more similar among patients than among healthy donors. Insertion counts at VDJ junctions were lower in type 1 diabetes patients, who also showed more deletions there. In all four CD4+ subsets, TCRB CDR3 length was significantly, moderately reduced in type 1 diabetes.

Central memory, naive, regulatory and stem cell-like memory CD4+ cells were sorted by CD45RO/CCR7/CD25/CD127/CD95/CD27. The length of the CDR3 is 15 residues. The V segment lost 3 bases and the J segment 10 bases; nucleotides outside the gene matches: 7. The germline CDR1 and CDR2 sequences are MDHEN and SYDVKM. Sample: central memory CD4+ T cells from blood. This sequence was found in a young man with type 1 diabetes. The V call is TRBV28, the J call TRBJ1-6; 9 nucleotides align to TRBD1. For the CDR3, the DNA is TGTGCCAGCAGTTTTGGGGACAGGGCGCAATCACCCCTCCACTTT. Protein: CASSFGDRAQSPLHF.